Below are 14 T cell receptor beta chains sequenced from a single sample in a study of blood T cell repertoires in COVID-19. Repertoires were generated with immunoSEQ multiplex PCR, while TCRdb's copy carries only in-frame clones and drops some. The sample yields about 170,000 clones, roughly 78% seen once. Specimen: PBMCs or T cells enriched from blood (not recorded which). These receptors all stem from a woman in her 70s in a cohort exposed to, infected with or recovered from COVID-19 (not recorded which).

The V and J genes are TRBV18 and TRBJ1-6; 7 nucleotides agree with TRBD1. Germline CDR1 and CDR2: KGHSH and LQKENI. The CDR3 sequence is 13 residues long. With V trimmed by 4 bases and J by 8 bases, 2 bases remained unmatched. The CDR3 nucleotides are TGTGCCAGCTCACGGGACAGAGATTCACCCCTCCACTTT. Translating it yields CASSRDRDSPLHF.

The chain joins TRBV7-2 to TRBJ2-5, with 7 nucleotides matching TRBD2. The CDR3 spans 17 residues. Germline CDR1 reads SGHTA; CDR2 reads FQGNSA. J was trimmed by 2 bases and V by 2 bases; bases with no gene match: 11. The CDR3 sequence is CASSLLGPGLPQETQYF. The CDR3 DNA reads TGTGCCAGCAGCTTATTGGGGCCGGGACTACCGCAAGAGACCCAGTACTTC.

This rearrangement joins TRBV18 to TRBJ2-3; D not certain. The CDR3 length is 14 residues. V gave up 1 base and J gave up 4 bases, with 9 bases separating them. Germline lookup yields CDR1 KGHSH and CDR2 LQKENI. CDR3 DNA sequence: TGTGCCAGCTCACCACGAGGTGGAGCAGATACGCAGTATTTT. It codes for CASSPRGGADTQYF.

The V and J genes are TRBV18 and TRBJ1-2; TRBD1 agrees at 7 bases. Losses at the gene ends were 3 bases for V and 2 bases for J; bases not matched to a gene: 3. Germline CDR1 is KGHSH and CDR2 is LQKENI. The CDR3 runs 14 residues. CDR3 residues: CASSPGTENYGYTF. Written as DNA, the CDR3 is TGTGCCAGCTCACCGGGGACAGAAAACTATGGCTACACCTTC. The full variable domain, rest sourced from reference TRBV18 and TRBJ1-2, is NAGVMQNPRHLVRRRGQEARLRCSPMKGHSHVYWYRQLPEEGLKFMVYLQKENIIDESGMPKERFSAEFPKEGPSILRIQQVVRGDSAAYFCASSPGTENYGYTFGSGTRLTVV.

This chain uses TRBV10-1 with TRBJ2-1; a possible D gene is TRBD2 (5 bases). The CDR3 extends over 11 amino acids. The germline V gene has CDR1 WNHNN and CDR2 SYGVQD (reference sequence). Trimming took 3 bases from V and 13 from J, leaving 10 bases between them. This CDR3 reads CASSDGGAQFF. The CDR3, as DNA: TGCGCCAGCAGTGATGGAGGAGCACAGTTCTTC.

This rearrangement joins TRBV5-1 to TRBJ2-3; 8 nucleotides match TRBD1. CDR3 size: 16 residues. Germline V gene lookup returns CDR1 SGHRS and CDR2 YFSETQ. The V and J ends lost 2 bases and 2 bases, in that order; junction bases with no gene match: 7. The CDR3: CASSLTGQGVTDTQYF. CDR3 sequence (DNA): TGCGCCAGCAGCTTAACAGGACAGGGTGTCACAGATACGCAGTATTTT.

The CDR3 coding sequence is TGTGCCAGCAGGACAGGTTCTGGCAACGTCCTGACTTTC. Translated, it gives CASRTGSGNVLTF. V gene TRBV6-5 combines with J gene TRBJ2-6, with D possibly TRBD1 on 6 matching bases. V dropped 6 bases and J dropped 9 bases, with 12 bases sitting between them. The CDR3 contains 13 residues. Germline values: CDR1 MNHEY, CDR2 SVGAGI.

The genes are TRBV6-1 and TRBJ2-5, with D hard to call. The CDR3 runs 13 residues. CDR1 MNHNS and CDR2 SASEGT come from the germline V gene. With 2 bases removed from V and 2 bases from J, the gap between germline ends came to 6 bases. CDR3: CASSERQQETQYF. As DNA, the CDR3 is TGTGCCAGCAGTGAACGCCAGCAAGAGACCCAGTACTTC.

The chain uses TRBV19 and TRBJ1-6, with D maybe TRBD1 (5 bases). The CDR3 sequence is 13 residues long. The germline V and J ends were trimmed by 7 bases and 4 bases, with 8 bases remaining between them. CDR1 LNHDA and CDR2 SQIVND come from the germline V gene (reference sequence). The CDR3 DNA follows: TGTGCCAGTAATGCAGGGTATAATTCACCCCTCCACTTT. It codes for CASNAGYNSPLHF.

The CDR3 nucleotides are TGCGCCAGCAGCCAAAGAGACAGCGTTAATGAAAAACTGTTTTTT. Protein product: CASSQRDSVNEKLFF. The chain is built from TRBV4-1 and TRBJ1-4; tentative D call: TRBD1 (5 bases). CDR1 is MGHRA and CDR2 is YSYEKL in the germline V gene. The CDR3 covers 15 residues. Deletions cut 2 bases from V and 4 bases from J, with 11 bases between.

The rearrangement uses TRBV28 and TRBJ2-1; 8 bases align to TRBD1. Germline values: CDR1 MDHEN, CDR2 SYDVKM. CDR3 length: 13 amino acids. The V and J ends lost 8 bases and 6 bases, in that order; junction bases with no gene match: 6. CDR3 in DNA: TGTGCCAGCGCGCAGGGGGCTGTCAATGAGCAGTTCTTC. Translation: CASAQGAVNEQFF.

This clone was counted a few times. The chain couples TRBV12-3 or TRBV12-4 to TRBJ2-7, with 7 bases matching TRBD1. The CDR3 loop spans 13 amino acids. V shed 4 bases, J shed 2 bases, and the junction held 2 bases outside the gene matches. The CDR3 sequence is CASSSTGAYEQYF. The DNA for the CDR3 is TGTGCCAGCAGTTCTACAGGGGCCTACGAGCAGTACTTC.

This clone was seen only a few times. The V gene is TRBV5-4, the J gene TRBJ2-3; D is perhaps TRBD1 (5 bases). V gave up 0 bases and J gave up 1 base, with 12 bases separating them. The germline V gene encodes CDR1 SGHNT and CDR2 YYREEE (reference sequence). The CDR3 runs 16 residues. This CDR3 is CASSLAGRSRTDTQYF. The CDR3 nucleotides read TGTGCCAGCAGCTTGGCAGGGCGATCTCGCACAGATACGCAGTATTTT.

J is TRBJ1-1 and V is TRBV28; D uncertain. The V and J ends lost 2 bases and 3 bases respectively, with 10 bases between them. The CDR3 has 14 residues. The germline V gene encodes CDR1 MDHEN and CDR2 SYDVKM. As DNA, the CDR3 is TGTGCCAGCAGTTTACCCCCGGGGTACACTGAAGCTTTCTTT. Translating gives CASSLPPGYTEAFF.